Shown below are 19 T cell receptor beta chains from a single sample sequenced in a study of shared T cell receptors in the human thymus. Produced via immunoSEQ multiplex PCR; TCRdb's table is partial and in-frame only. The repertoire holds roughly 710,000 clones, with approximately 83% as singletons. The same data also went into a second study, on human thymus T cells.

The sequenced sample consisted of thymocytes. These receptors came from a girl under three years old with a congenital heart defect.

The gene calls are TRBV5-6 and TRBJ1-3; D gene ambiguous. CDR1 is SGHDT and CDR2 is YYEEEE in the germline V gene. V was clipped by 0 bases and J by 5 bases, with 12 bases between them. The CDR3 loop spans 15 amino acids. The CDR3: CASSLEGPRRNTIYF. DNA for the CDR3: TGTGCCAGCAGCTTGGAAGGCCCGAGGAGAAACACCATATATTTT.

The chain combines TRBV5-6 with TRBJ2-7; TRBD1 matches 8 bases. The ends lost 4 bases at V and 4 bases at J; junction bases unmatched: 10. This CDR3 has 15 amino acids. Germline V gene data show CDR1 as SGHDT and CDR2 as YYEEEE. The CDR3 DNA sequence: TGTGCCAGCAGCCACGGACAGGGCCGCGAGTACGAGCAGTACTTC. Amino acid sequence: CASSHGQGREYEQYF. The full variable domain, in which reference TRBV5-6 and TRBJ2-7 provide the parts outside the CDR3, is DAGVTQSPTHLIKTRGQQVTLRCSPKSGHDTVSWYQQALGQGPQFIFQYYEEEERQRGNFPDRFSGHQFPNYSSELNVNALLLGDSALYLCASSHGQGREYEQYFGPGTRLTVT.

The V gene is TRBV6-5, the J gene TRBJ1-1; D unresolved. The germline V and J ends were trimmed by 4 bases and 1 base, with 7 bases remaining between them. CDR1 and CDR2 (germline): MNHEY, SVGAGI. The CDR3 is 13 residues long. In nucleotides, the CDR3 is TGTGCCAGCAGTTCACATTGGAACACTGAAGCTTTCTTT. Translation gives CASSSHWNTEAFF.

CDR3 amino acids: CASGTGTPEETQYF. The CDR3 DNA follows: TGTGCCAGTGGGACCGGGACTCCGGAGGAGACCCAGTACTTC. The V call is TRBV11-2, the J call TRBJ2-5; a weak D match, TRBD2 (6 bases). CDR1 and CDR2 (germline): SGHAT, FQNNGV. CDR3 length: 14 residues. V shed 9 bases and J shed 5 bases, with 19 bases lying between them.

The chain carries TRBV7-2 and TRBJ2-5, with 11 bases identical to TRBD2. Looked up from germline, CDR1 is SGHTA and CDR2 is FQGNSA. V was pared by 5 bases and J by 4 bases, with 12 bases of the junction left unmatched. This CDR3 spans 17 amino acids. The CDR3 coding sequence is TGTGCCAGCAGCCCAGCCGGGACTAGCGGCTCTCGAGAGACCCAGTACTTC. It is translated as CASSPAGTSGSRETQYF.

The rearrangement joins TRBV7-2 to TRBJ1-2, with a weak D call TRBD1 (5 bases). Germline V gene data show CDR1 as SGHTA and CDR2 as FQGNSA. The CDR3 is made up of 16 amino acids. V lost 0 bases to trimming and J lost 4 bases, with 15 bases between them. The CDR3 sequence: CASSLALKSGRYGYTF. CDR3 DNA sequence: TGTGCCAGCAGCTTAGCGCTGAAGTCAGGGCGCTATGGCTACACCTTC.

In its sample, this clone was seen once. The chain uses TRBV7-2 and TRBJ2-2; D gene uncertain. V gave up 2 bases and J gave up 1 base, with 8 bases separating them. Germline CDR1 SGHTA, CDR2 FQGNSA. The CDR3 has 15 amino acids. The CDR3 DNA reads TGTGCCAGCAGCTTATGTAGAGGGAACACCGGGGAGCTGTTTTTT. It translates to CASSLCRGNTGELFF.

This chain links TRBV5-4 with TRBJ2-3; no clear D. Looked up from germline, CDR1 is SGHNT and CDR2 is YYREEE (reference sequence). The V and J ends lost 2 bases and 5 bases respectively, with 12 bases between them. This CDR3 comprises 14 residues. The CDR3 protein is CASSFHPRVDTQYF. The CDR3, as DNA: TGTGCCAGCAGCTTTCACCCCCGAGTAGATACGCAGTATTTT.

The CDR3 reads CASSDRGVEGNQPQHF. For the CDR3, the DNA is TGTGCCAGCAGTGACAGGGGAGTTGAAGGCAATCAGCCCCAGCATTTT. V and J are TRBV2 and TRBJ1-5; D may be TRBD1 (6 bases). V was trimmed by 3 bases and J by 2 bases, leaving 14 bases between them. Germline CDR1 is SNHLY and CDR2 is FYNNEI. The CDR3 has 16 residues.

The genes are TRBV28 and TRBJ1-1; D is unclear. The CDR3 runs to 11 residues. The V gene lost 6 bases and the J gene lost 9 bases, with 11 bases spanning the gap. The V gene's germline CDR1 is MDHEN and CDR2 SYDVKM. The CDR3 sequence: CASRHVEKAFF. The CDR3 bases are TGTGCCAGCAGGCATGTAGAAAAAGCTTTCTTT.

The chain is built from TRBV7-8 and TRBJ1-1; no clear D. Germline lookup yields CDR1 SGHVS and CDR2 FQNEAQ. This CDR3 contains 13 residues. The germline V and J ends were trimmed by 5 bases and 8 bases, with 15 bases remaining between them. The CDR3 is CASSRTAREEAFF. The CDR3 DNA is TGTGCCAGCAGCCGGACCGCCCGGGAGGAAGCTTTCTTT.

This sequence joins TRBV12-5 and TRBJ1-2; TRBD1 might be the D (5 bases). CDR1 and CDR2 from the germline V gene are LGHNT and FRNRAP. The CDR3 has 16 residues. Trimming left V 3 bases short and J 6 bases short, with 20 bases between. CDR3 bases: TGTGCTAGTGGTTTTTCCCTCAGACAGTCGGTGAATGGCTACACCTTC. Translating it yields CASGFSLRQSVNGYTF.

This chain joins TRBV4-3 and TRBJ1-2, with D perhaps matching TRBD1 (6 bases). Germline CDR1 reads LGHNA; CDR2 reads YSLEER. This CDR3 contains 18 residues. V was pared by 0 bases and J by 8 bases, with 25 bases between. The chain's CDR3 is CASSQDIGRGAHAKGYTF. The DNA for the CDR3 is TGCGCCAGCAGCCAAGATATAGGCAGGGGCGCTCACGCTAAGGGCTACACCTTC.

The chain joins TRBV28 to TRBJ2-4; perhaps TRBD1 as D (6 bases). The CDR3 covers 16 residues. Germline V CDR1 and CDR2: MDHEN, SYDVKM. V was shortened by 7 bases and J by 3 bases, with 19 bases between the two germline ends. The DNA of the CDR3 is TGTGCCAGCATACGCAAATCACAGGGCGGCAAAAACATTCAGTACTTC. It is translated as CASIRKSQGGKNIQYF.

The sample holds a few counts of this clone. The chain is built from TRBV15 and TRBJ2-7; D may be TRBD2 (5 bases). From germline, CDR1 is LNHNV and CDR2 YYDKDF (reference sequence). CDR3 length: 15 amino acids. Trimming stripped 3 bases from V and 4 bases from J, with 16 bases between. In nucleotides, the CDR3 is TGTGCCACCAGCAGCCCCTTCACCACGGGGTACGAGCAGTACTTC. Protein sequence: CATSSPFTTGYEQYF.

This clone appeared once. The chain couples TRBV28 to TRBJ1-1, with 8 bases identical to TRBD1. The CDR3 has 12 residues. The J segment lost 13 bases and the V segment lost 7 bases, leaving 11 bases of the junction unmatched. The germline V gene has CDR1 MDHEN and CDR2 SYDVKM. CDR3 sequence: CASKPVPGQVFF. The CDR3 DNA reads TGTGCCAGCAAACCCGTACCGGGACAGGTTTTCTTT.

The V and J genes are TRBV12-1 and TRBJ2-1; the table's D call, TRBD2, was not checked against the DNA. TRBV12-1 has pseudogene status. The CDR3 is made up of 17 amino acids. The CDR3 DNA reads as TGTGCCAGCAGCCGACCAAACGAGGGTGCCTCCTACAATGAGCAGTTCTTC. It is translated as CASSRPNEGASYNEQFF.

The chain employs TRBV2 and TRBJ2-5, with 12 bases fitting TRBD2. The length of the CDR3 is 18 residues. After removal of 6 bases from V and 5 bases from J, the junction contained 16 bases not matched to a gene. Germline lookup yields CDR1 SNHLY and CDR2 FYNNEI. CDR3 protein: CASRHIQGTSGRGETQYF. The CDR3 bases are TGTGCCAGCAGACATATCCAGGGGACTAGCGGGCGGGGGGAGACCCAGTACTTC.

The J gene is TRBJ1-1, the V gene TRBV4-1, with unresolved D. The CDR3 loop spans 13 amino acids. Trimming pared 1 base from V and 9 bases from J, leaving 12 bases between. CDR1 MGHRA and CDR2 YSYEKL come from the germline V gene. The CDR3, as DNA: TGCGCCAGCAGCCAAGGGGCGGGAATGCAAGCTTTCTTT. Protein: CASSQGAGMQAFF.